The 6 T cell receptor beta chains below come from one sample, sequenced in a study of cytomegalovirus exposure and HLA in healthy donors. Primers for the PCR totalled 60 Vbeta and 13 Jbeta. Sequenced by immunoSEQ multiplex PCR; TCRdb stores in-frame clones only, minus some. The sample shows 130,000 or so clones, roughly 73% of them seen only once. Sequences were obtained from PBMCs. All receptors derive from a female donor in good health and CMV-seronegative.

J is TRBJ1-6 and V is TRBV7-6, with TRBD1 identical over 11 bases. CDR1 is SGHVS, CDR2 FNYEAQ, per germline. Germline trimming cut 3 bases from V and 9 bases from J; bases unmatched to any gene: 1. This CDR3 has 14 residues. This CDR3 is CASSLGQGGSPLHF. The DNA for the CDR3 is TGTGCCAGCAGCTTGGGACAGGGGGGTTCACCCCTCCACTTT.

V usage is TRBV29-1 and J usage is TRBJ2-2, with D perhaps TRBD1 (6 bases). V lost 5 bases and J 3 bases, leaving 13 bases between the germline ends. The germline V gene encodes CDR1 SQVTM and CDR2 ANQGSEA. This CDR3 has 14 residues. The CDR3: CSVLWGLYTGELFF. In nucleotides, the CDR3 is TGCAGCGTTCTCTGGGGGCTTTACACCGGGGAGCTGTTTTTT.

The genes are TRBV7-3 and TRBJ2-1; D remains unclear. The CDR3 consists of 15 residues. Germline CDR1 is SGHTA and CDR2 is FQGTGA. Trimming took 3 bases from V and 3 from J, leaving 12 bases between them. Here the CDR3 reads CASSLDLAGYNEQFF. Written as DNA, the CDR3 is TGTGCCAGCAGCTTGGATCTGGCAGGCTACAATGAGCAGTTCTTC.

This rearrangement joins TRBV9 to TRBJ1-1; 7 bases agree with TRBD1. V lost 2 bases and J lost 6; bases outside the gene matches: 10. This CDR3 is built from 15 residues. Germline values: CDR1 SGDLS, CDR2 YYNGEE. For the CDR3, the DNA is TGTGCCAGCAGCGTCGGACAGGCGACCGGCGCTGAAGCTTTCTTT. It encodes CASSVGQATGAEAFF.

The CDR3 DNA follows: TGTGCCAGTAGTCCGGGACAGAGTATGATGAACACTGAAGCTTTCTTT. This gives the protein CASSPGQSMMNTEAFF. V gene TRBV19 combines with J gene TRBJ1-1; TRBD1 matches 7 bases. V gave up 5 bases and J gave up 0 bases; unmatched junction bases: 9. The CDR3 is made up of 16 amino acids. CDR1 is LNHDA and CDR2 is SQIVND in the germline V gene (reference sequence).

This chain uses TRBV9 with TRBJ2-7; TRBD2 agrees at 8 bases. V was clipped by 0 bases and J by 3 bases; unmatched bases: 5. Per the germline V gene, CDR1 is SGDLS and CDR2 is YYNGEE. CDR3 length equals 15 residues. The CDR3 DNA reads TGTGCCAGCAGCGTAGCGGGAGGGCCCCTCTACGAGCAGTACTTC. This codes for CASSVAGGPLYEQYF.